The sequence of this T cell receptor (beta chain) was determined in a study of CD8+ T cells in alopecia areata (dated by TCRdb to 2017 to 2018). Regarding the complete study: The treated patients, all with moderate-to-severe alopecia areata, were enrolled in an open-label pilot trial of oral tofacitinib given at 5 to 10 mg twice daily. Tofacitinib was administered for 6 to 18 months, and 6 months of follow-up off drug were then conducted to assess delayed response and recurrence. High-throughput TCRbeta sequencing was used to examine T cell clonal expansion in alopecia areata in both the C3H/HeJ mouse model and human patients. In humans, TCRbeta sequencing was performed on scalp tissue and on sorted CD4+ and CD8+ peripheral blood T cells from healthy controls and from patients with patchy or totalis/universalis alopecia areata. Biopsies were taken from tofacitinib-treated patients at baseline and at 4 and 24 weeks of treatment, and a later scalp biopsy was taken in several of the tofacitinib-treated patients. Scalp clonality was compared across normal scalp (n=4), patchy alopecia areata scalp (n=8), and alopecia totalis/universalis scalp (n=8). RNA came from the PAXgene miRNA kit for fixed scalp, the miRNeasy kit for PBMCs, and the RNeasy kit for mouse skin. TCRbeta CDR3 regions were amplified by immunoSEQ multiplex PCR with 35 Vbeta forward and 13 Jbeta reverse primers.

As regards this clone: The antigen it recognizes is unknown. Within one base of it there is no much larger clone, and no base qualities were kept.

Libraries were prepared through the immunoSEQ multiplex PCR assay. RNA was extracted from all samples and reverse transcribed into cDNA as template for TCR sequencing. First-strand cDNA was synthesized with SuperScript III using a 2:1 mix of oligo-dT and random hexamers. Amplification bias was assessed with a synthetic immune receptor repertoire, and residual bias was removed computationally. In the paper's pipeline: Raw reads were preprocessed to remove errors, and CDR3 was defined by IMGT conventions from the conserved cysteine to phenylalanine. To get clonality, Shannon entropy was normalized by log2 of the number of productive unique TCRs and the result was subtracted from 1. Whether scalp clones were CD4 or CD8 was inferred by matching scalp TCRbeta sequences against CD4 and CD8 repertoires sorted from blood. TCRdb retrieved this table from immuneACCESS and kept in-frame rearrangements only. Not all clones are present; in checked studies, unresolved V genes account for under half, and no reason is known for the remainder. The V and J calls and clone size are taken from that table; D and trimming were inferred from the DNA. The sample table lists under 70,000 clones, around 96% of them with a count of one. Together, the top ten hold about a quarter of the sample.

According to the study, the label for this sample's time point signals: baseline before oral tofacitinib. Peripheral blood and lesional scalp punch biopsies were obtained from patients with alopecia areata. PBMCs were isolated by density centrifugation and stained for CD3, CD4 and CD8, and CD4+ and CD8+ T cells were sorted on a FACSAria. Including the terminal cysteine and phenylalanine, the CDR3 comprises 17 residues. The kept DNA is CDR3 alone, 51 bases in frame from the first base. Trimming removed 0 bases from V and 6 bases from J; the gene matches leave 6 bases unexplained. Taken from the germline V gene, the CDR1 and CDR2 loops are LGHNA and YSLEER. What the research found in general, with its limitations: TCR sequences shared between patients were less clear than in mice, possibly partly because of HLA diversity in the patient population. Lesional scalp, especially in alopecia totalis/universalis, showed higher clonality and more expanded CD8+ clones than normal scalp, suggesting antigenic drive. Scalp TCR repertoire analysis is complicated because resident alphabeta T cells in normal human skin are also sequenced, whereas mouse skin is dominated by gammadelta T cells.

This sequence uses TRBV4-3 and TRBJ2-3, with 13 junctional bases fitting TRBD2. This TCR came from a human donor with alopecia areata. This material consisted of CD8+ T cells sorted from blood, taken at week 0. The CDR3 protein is CASSQERGLAGSDTQYF. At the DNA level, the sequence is TGCGCCAGCAGCCAAGAAAGGGGACTAGCGGGATCGGATACGCAGTATTTT.